Sequencing of this T cell receptor beta chain was carried out in a study of blood T cell repertoires in COVID-19. The overall study: Samples representing acute and convalescent COVID-19 were sourced from the United States, Italy and Spain. T cells, B-cell-depleted T cells, or PBMCs supplied cDNA or gDNA.

Original analysis: Amplified reference gene primers provided the basis for estimating nucleated cell counts. The assay was immunoSEQ multiplex PCR, and TCRdb's table has in-frame clones only and misses some. The DNA gave D and trimming, while V, J and clone size come from that table. The sample holds about 160,000 clones; roughly four fifths are singletons and the top ten take about 24%. The CDR3 runs 13 residues. V was pared by 11 bases and J by 8 bases, with 16 bases between. CDR1 and CDR2 from the germline V gene are MDHEN and SYDVKM. The sample comprised peripheral blood. The chain joins TRBV28 to TRBJ1-6; D is perhaps TRBD1 (5 bases). This sequence was found in a woman older than 75 with acute or convalescent COVID-19. The CDR3 DNA reads as TGTGCCCACGCGGAGCCGGGGGATTCACCCCTCCACTTT. Protein: CAHAEPGDSPLHF.